A single sample is the source of the 26 T cell receptor beta chains below, sequenced in a study of human T cells and chemical hapten exposure. Time point specified: patch test 1, 2 weeks after DPC sensitization. Regarding treatment: therapeutic diphenylcyclopropenone sensitization with weekly scalp DPC. TCRdb re-analysed the RACE reads in MiXCR, keeping a single row per CDR3 protein. This table holds tens of thousands of distinct CDR3 sequences, 9.3% found once. Sequencing was performed on whole blood, taken in connection with sensitization to the hapten diphenylcyclopropenone (DPC). Source of these receptors: a woman aged 40 to 55 with alopecia areata. Some clones in this sample may be carry-over from other donors' samples.

The chain couples TRBV6-2 or TRBV6-3 to TRBJ2-6; D possibly corresponds to TRBD1 (6 bases). In germline, CDR1 is MNHEY, CDR2 SVGEGT. V lost 6 bases, J lost 3 bases, and 6 bases lay in between. The CDR3 loop spans 13 amino acids. CDR3 in DNA: TGTGCCAGCAGCAGGGGTGGGGCCAACGTCCTGACTTTC. It specifies CASSRGGANVLTF.

In its sample, this clonotype was seen many times. The chain couples TRBV20-1 to TRBJ2-7; 7 bases fit TRBD1. The germline CDR1 and CDR2 sequences are DFQATT and SNEGSKA (reference sequence). There are 13 residues in the CDR3. After removal of 3 bases from V and 0 bases from J, the junction contained 2 bases not matched to a gene. The CDR3 protein is CSASTGVSYEQYF. The CDR3 DNA reads TGCAGTGCTAGCACAGGGGTCTCCTACGAGCAGTACTTC.

This clonotype was observed at least ten times. V is TRBV6-5 and J is TRBJ1-6, with 8 positions matching TRBD1. The CDR3 has 15 residues. Germline CDR1 and CDR2: MNHEY and SVGAGI. V lost 7 bases, J lost 9 bases, and 11 bases stayed unmatched. Here the CDR3 DNA reads TGTGCCAGCACCCAGGGGGCGGGATTCGGTTCACCCCTCCACTTT. Translated, it gives CASTQGAGFGSPLHF.

This clonotype came up many times. This chain links TRBV7-6 with TRBJ1-1; maybe TRBD1 (6 bases). The CDR3 is 16 amino acids. With 5 bases removed from V and 1 base from J, the gap between germline ends came to 17 bases. CDR1 is SGHVS, CDR2 FNYEAQ, per germline. For the CDR3, the DNA is TGTGCCAGCAGCCGTGGCCAGGGGTGGGGGAACACTGAAGCTTTCTTT. It specifies CASSRGQGWGNTEAFF.

The V gene is TRBV18, the J gene TRBJ1-3; D uncertain. This CDR3 is 15 amino acids long. Looked up from germline, CDR1 is KGHSH and CDR2 is LQKENI. V was trimmed by 2 bases and J by 0 bases, leaving 8 bases between them. The CDR3 is CASSPGGSSGNTIYF. In DNA form, the CDR3 reads TGTGCCAGCTCACCAGGAGGGAGCTCTGGAAACACCATATATTTT.

This clonotype appeared many times. The rearrangement links TRBV12-3 or TRBV12-4 to TRBJ2-3; 7 bases fit TRBD1. CDR3 length: 15 residues. Trimming at V came to 1 base and at J to 6 bases, leaving 7 bases not matched to a gene. CDR3 DNA: TGTGCCAGCAGTTTAGGACAGGGTGTGGCCGATACGCAGTATTTT. As protein: CASSLGQGVADTQYF.

This chain uses TRBV5-1 with TRBJ1-2, with 9 bases matching TRBD1. This CDR3 comprises 12 residues. The trim removed 4 bases at V and 8 bases at J, leaving 3 bases unmatched. Germline V lookup: CDR1 SGHRS, CDR2 YFSETQ. CDR3 nucleotide sequence: TGCGCCAGCAGCCGGGACAGGGACGGCTACACCTTC. This sequence encodes CASSRDRDGYTF.

This sequence joins TRBV7-9 and TRBJ1-1; TRBD1 might be the D (6 bases). There are 17 residues in the CDR3. The V and J ends lost 6 bases and 2 bases respectively, with 22 bases between them. Germline V lookup: CDR1 SEHNR, CDR2 FQNEAQ (reference sequence). The CDR3 region is CASSLLTGGGNNTEAFF. As DNA, the CDR3 is TGTGCCAGCAGTCTCCTAACGGGAGGGGGGAATAACACTGAAGCTTTCTTT.

The chain couples TRBV11-1 to TRBJ2-5; D gene uncertain. The V gene's germline CDR1 is SGHAT and CDR2 FQDESV (reference sequence). The CDR3 covers 12 residues. Trimming removed 5 bases from V and 2 bases from J, with 6 bases in between. The DNA of the CDR3 is TGTGCCAGCAGCCACGTGCAAGAGACCCAGTACTTC. Residues: CASSHVQETQYF.

This clonotype was observed many times. This chain connects TRBV19 to TRBJ2-6; 9 bases agree with TRBD1. The germline gives CDR1 LNHDA, CDR2 SQIVND (reference sequence). The CDR3 totals 17 residues. Trimming took 4 bases from V and 4 from J; bases not matched to a gene: 8. The CDR3 here is CASSRGTGGNGANVLTF. The DNA of the CDR3 is TGTGCCAGTAGTAGGGGAACAGGGGGCAACGGGGCCAACGTCCTGACTTTC.

This clonotype has just a few counts. This chain joins TRBV27 and TRBJ1-4, with D unclear. The germline V and J ends were trimmed by 6 bases and 3 bases, with 11 bases remaining between them. The CDR3 is 14 amino acids. Germline CDR1 is MNHEY and CDR2 is SMNVEV (reference sequence). The CDR3 reads CASRVGGPNEKLFF. In nucleotides, the CDR3 is TGTGCCAGCAGGGTCGGAGGGCCTAATGAAAAACTGTTTTTT.

This chain uses TRBV6-2 or TRBV6-3 with TRBJ1-1; maybe TRBD1 (6 bases). The CDR3 spans 12 residues. Germline loops: CDR1 MNHEY, CDR2 SVGEGT. Trimming stripped 2 bases from V and 8 bases from J, with 9 bases between. The CDR3 sequence is CASSYNDREAFF. In DNA form, the CDR3 reads TGTGCCAGCAGTTACAACGACAGGGAAGCTTTCTTT.

This clonotype was recorded many times. The chain recombines TRBV29-1 with TRBJ2-6; 9 bases fit TRBD1. Trimming removed 4 bases from V and 0 bases from J; junction bases left unmatched: 10. The CDR3 runs to 18 residues. The germline gives CDR1 SQVTM, CDR2 ANQGSEA. CDR3 in amino acids: CSVAGGDREFSGANVLTF. Here the CDR3 DNA reads TGCAGCGTTGCAGGGGGGGACAGGGAATTCTCTGGGGCCAACGTCCTGACTTTC.

This clonotype was observed a handful of times. The genes are TRBV7-2 and TRBJ1-5; the match to TRBD1 covers 8 bases. In germline, CDR1 is SGHTA, CDR2 FQGNSA. The junction had 2 bases not matched to a gene; V was cut back by 4 bases and J by 0 bases. The CDR3 sequence is 15 residues long. DNA for the CDR3: TGTGCCAGCAGCTCCGGACAGGGTAGCAATCAGCCCCAGCATTTT. Translated, it gives CASSSGQGSNQPQHF. Full variable domain (rest looked up from reference TRBV7-2 and TRBJ1-5): GAGVSQSPSNKVTEKGKDVELRCDPISGHTALYWYRQSLGQGLEFLIYFQGNSAPDKSGLPSDRFSAERTGGSVSTLTIQRTQQEDSAVYLCASSSGQGSNQPQHFGDGTRLSIL.

The sample holds a few counts of this clonotype. The chain employs TRBV6-2 or TRBV6-3 and TRBJ1-6; D may be TRBD1 (5 bases). The ends were cut back, 1 base at V and 7 bases at J, with 23 bases in the middle. From germline, CDR1 is MNHEY and CDR2 SVGEGT. The CDR3 is 19 residues long. The CDR3 coding sequence is TGTGCCAGCAGTTACTTCGGTTCGAAAAAACAGGCTCGGAATTCACCCCTCCACTTT. Translated: CASSYFGSKKQARNSPLHF.

This clonotype was counted many times. V is TRBV6-6 and J is TRBJ2-1, with 8 positions matching TRBD2. J gave up 7 bases and V 0 bases, and 8 bases lay outside the gene matches. This CDR3 has 16 amino acids. Germline values: CDR1 MNHNY, CDR2 SVGAGI (reference sequence). The CDR3 spells CASSYSSRGGRNEQFF. In DNA form, the CDR3 reads TGTGCCAGCAGTTACTCGAGTCGGGGGGGCCGGAATGAGCAGTTCTTC.

This chain uses TRBV5-1 with TRBJ1-1; D perhaps matches TRBD1 (5 bases). The germline V and J ends were trimmed by 0 bases and 5 bases, with 11 bases remaining between them. Germline-derived CDR1 and CDR2 are SGHRS and YFSETQ. There are 14 residues in the CDR3. CDR3 in DNA: TGCGCCAGCAGCTTGGGACAGAAGGGGACTGAAGCTTTCTTT. Translated, it gives CASSLGQKGTEAFF. The whole variable domain, remainder taken from reference TRBV5-1 and TRBJ1-1, is KAGVTQTPRYLIKTRGQQVTLSCSPISGHRSVSWYQQTPGQGLQFLFEYFSETQRNKGNFPGRFSGRQFSNSRSEMNVSTLELGDSALYLCASSLGQKGTEAFFGQGTRLTVV.

This clonotype showed up many times. The V and J genes are TRBV29-1 and TRBJ1-2; TRBD1 might be the D (6 bases). Trimming pared 0 bases from V and 10 bases from J, leaving 18 bases between. The CDR3 length is 14 residues. Germline assignment: CDR1 SQVTM and CDR2 ANQGSEA. The CDR3 coding sequence is TGCAGCGTTGAAGATAGGGGGGCGATTGAAAACTACACCTTC. This codes for CSVEDRGAIENYTF.

This clonotype showed up many times. The V call is TRBV7-9, the J call TRBJ1-1; unclear D gene. The germline V gene encodes CDR1 SEHNR and CDR2 FQNEAQ (reference sequence). The V end lost 1 base, the J end lost 10 bases, and 22 bases lay between the germline ends. The CDR3 is 16 amino acids. Here the CDR3 DNA reads TGTGCCAGCAGCTTAGTTGGGCCGTCGAGCTCCGTGGGAGCTTTCTTT. This gives the protein CASSLVGPSSSVGAFF.

The chain has TRBV18 and TRBJ2-2; TRBD1 agrees at 7 bases. J was trimmed by 1 base and V by 5 bases; bases with no gene match: 4. There are 15 residues in the CDR3. CDR1 KGHSH and CDR2 LQKENI come from the germline V gene. The CDR3 region has the DNA TGTGCCAGCTCAGACAGGGCCCAGAACACCGGGGAGCTGTTTTTT. Protein product: CASSDRAQNTGELFF.

The chain employs TRBV28 and TRBJ1-5, with a possible D match to TRBD1 (5 bases). Germline loops: CDR1 MDHEN, CDR2 SYDVKM. Trimming pared 6 bases from V and 6 bases from J, leaving 9 bases between. The CDR3 contains 12 residues. CDR3 sequence: CASSGGGQPQHF. Written as DNA, the CDR3 is TGTGCCAGCAGCGGGGGGGGTCAGCCCCAGCATTTT.

V gene TRBV9 combines with J gene TRBJ2-3, with 11 positions matching TRBD2. The V gene's germline CDR1 is SGDLS and CDR2 YYNGEE. The CDR3 has 17 residues. Trimming took 3 bases from V and 5 from J; bases not matched to a gene: 11. As DNA, the CDR3 is TGTGCCAGCAGCGCCCTAGAGCTTCTAGCGGGGGGAGATACGCAGTATTTT. Its translation is CASSALELLAGGDTQYF. Complete variable domain (other parts from reference TRBV9 and TRBJ2-3): DSGVTQTPKHLITATGQRVTLRCSPRSGDLSVYWYQQSLDQGLQFLIQYYNGEERAKGNILERFSAQQFPDLHSELNLSSLELGDSALYFCASSALELLAGGDTQYFGPGTRLTVL.

At least ten counts were recorded for this clonotype. CDR3 loop: CASSSRGLAGTDTQYF. The CDR3 nucleotides are TGTGCCAGCAGCTCCCGAGGACTAGCTGGCACAGATACGCAGTATTTT. V gene TRBV5-8 combines with J gene TRBJ2-3; 8 nucleotides agree with TRBD2. Germline trimming cut 3 bases from V and 1 base from J; bases unmatched to any gene: 7. This CDR3 comprises 16 residues. From germline, CDR1 is SGHTS and CDR2 YDEGEE.

This clonotype was counted at least ten times. The V gene is TRBV12-3 or TRBV12-4, the J gene TRBJ1-4; 7 nucleotides agree with TRBD1. The V and J ends lost 7 bases and 4 bases, in that order; junction bases with no gene match: 12. This CDR3 has 16 residues. DNA of the CDR3: TGTGCCAGCACCCTGGGCTCTGGGGACAGTAATGAAAAACTGTTTTTT. Residues: CASTLGSGDSNEKLFF.

This clonotype was seen ten or more times. The chain links TRBV20-1 to TRBJ2-3; 8 bases fit TRBD2. The ends lost 6 bases at V and 1 base at J; junction bases unmatched: 12. This CDR3 contains 16 residues. CDR1 is DFQATT and CDR2 is SNEGSKA in the germline V gene (reference sequence). CDR3 sequence reads: CSAPDRARGGTDTQYF. CDR3 nucleotide sequence: TGCAGTGCCCCCGACCGGGCGCGGGGGGGCACAGATACGCAGTATTTT.

In this sample, this clonotype turned up a few times. This rearrangement joins TRBV5-4 to TRBJ2-5, with D possibly matching TRBD2 (6 bases). Germline CDR1 SGHNT, CDR2 YYREEE (reference sequence). Trimming removed 4 bases from V and 1 base from J, with 14 bases in between. This CDR3 comprises 15 residues. The CDR3 bases are TGTGCCAGCAGCATTCGCCGGGAGTTCCAAGAGACCCAGTACTTC. The encoded protein is CASSIRREFQETQYF.